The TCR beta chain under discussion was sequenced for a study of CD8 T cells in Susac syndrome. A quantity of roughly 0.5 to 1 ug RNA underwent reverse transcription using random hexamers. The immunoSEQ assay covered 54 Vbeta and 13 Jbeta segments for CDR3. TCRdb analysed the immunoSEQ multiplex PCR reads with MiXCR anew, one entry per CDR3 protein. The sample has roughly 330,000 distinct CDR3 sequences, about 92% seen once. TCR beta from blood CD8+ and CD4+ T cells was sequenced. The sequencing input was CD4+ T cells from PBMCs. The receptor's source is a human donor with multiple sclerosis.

The CDR3 protein is CSAERQVREQYF. The CDR3 DNA follows: TGCAGTGCTGAGCGACAGGTCCGGGAGCAGTACTTC. V and J are TRBV20-1 and TRBJ2-7; tentatively, D is TRBD1 (6 bases). Germline V gives CDR1 DFQATT, CDR2 SNEGSKA (reference sequence). Between the trimmed V and J ends, which lost 5 bases and 7 bases, there was a span of 15 bases. This CDR3 has 12 amino acids.